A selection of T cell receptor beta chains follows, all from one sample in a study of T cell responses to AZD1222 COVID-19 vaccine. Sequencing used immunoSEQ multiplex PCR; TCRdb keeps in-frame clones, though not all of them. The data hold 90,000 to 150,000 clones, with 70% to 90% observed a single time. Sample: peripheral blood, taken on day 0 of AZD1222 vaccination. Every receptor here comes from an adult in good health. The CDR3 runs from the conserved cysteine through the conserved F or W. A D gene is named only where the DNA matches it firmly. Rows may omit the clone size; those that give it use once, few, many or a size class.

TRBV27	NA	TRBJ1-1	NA	CASSLWGGNTEAFF	TGTGCCAGCAGTTTATGGGGGGGGAACACTGAAGCTTTCTTT
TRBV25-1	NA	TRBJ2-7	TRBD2	CASSDRGGTYEQYF	TGTGCCAGCAGTGACCGGGGGGGAACCTACGAGCAGTACTTC
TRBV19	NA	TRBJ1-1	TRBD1	CASSLGTGSYTEAFF	TGTGCCAGTAGTCTAGGGACAGGTAGTTACACTGAAGCTTTCTTT
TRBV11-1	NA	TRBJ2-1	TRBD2	CASSTTSGRPSNEQFF	TGTGCCAGCAGCACGACTAGCGGGAGACCCAGCAATGAGCAGTTCTTC
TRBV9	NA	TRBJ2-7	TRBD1	CASSHGQGPYEQYF	TGTGCCAGCAGTCACGGACAGGGGCCTTACGAGCAGTACTTC
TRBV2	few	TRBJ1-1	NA	CASSATGSHTEAFF	TGTGCCAGCAGTGCAACAGGGAGTCACACTGAAGCTTTCTTT
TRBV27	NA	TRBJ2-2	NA	CASSLRLSTGELFF	TGTGCCAGCAGTTTAAGACTGTCCACCGGGGAGCTGTTTTTT
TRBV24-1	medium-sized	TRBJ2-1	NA	CATSDSPGRLSNEQFF	TGTGCCACCAGTGATTCCCCAGGGCGCCTATCTAATGAGCAGTTCTTC
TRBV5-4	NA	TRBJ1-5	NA	CASSFGNQPQHF	TGTGCCAGCAGCTTCGGCAATCAGCCCCAGCATTTT
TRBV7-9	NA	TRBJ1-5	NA	CASSTAQFNQPQHF	TGTGCCAGCAGCACCGCACAGTTCAATCAGCCCCAGCATTTT
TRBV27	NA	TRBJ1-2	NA	CASSSSRANYGYTF	TGTGCCAGCAGTTCCTCGAGGGCCAACTATGGCTACACCTTC
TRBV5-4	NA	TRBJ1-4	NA	CASSLDRTNEKLFF	TGTGCCAGCAGCTTGGATAGGACTAATGAAAAACTGTTTTTT
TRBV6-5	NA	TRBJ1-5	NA	CASRKYQDQPQHF	TGTGCCAGCAGAAAATACCAAGATCAGCCCCAGCATTTT
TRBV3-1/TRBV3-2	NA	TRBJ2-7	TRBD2	CASSQVVGGKWDEQYF	TGTGCCAGCAGCCAAGTTGTGGGAGGGAAGTGGGACGAGCAGTACTTC
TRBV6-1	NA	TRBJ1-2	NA	CASSDSGHSGYTF	TGTGCCAGCAGTGATAGCGGACACTCGGGCTACACCTTC
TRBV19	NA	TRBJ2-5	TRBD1	CASSIDGVQGRETQYF	TGTGCCAGTAGTATAGACGGGGTACAGGGGCGAGAGACCCAGTACTTC
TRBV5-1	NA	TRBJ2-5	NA	CASSSDRQETQYF	TGCGCCAGCAGCTCGGACAGACAAGAGACCCAGTACTTC
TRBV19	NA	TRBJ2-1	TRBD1	CASSHTGTGVSNEQFF	TGTGCCAGTAGTCATACCGGGACAGGGGTCTCCAATGAGCAGTTCTTC
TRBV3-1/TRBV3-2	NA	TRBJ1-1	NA	CASSYRTTEAFF	TGTGCCAGCAGCTACAGAACCACTGAAGCTTTCTTT
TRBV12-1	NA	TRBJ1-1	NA	CASRGTFIRRVTEAFF	TGTGCCAGCAGAGGGACCTTCATCCGTAGGGTCACTGAAGCTTTCTTT
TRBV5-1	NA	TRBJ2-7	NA	CASSLGLEGYEQYF	TGCGCCAGCAGCTTGGGATTGGAGGGTTACGAGCAGTACTTC
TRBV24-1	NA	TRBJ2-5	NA	CATSDRGEVQETQYF	TGTGCCACCAGTGATAGGGGGGAGGTCCAAGAGACCCAGTACTTC
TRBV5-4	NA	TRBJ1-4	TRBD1	CASAKQGAEEKLFF	TGTGCCAGCGCGAAACAGGGGGCAGAAGAAAAACTGTTTTTT
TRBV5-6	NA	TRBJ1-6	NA	CASSGTGWGSSYNSPLHF	TGTGCCAGCAGCGGAACAGGGTGGGGGAGCTCCTATAATTCACCCCTCCACTTT
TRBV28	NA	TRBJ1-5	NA	CASSSPTRQINQPQHF	TGTGCCAGCAGTTCCCCTACGCGTCAGATCAATCAGCCCCAGCATTTT
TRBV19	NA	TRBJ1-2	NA	CASSIFEVGEGYTF	TGTGCCAGTAGTATCTTTGAGGTGGGGGAAGGCTACACCTTC
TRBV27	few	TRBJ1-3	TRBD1	CASRSTGAGNTIYF	TGTGCCAGCCGCTCGACAGGGGCTGGAAACACCATATATTTT
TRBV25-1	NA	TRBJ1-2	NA	CASSEISGPDYGYTF	TGTGCCAGCAGTGAAATTTCCGGACCGGACTATGGCTACACCTTC
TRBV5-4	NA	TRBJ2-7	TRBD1	CASSYRDRAYEQYF	TGTGCCAGCTCATACCGGGACAGGGCCTACGAGCAGTACTTC
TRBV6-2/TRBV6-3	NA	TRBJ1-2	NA	CASSRQLVTTLLDYGYTF	TGTGCCAGCAGCCGCCAACTGGTCACAACTCTACTGGACTATGGCTACACCTTC
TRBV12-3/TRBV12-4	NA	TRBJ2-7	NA	CASSGQGYEQYF	TGTGCCAGCAGTGGGCAGGGGTACGAGCAGTACTTC
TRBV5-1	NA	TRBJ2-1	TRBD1	CASSPGTDLYNEQFF	TGCGCCAGCAGCCCCGGGACAGACCTCTACAATGAGCAGTTCTTC
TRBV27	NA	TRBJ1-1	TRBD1	CASSHGQVANTEAFF	TGTGCCAGCAGTCACGGACAGGTGGCGAACACTGAAGCTTTCTTT
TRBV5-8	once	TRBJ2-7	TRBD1	CASSLADRGYEQYF	TGTGCCAGCAGCCTGGCCGACAGGGGATACGAGCAGTACTTC
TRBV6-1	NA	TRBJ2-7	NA	CASSELGPTYEQYF	TGTGCCAGCAGTGAATTGGGGCCGACCTACGAGCAGTACTTC
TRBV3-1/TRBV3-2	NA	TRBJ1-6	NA	CASSQVGQGSTLHF	TGTGCCAGCAGCCAAGTTGGTCAGGGAAGCACCCTCCACTTT
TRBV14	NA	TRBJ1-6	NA	CASSQQGPGNSPLHF	TGTGCCAGCAGCCAACAGGGGCCCGGTAATTCACCCCTCCACTTT
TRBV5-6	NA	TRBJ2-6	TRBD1	CASSYFSGGIFSGANVLTF	TGTGCCAGCAGTTATTTCTCAGGGGGCATATTTTCTGGGGCCAACGTCCTGACTTTC
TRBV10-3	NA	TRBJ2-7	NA	CAISGALSEQYF	TGTGCCATCAGTGGTGCGCTTAGCGAGCAGTACTTC
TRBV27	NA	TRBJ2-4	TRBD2	CASYSGGTGNIQYF	TGTGCCAGCTACAGCGGGGGAACGGGAAACATTCAGTACTTC
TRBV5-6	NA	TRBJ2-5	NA	CASSYQGPETQYF	TGTGCCAGCAGCTACCAGGGACCAGAGACCCAGTACTTC
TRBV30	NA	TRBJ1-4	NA	CAWSGGWGLNEKLFF	TGTGCCTGGAGTGGTGGTTGGGGGCTGAACGAAAAACTGTTTTTT
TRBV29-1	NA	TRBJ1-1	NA	CSVEEVDRNTEAFF	TGCAGCGTTGAAGAGGTGGACAGGAACACTGAAGCTTTCTTT
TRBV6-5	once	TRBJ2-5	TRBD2	CASTSLAGGGETQYF	TGTGCCAGCACCTCTCTAGCGGGGGGAGGGGAGACCCAGTACTTC
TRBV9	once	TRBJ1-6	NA	CASSVGDSGNSPLHF	TGTGCCAGCAGCGTAGGAGACAGTGGAAATTCACCCCTCCACTTT
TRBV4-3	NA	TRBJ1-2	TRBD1	CASSRKGGQGYGYTF	TGCGCCAGCAGCCGCAAAGGGGGACAGGGGTACGGCTACACCTTC
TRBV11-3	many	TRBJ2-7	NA	CASSKQGYEQYF	TGTGCCAGCAGTAAACAGGGCTACGAGCAGTACTTC